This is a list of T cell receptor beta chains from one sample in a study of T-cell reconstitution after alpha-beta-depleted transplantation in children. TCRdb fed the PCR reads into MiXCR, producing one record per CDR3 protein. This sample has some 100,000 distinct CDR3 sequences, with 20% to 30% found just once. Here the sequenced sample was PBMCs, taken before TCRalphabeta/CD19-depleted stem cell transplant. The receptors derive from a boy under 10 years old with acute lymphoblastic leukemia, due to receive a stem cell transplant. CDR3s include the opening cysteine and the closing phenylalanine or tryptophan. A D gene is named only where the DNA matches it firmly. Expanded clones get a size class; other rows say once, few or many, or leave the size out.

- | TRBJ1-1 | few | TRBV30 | CAWGGPDGTEAFF | TGTGCCTGGGGCGGACCAGACGGCACTGAAGCTTTCTTT
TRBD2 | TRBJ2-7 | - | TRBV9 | CASSVTGGPSYEQYF | TGTGCCAGCAGCGTAACGGGAGGTCCCTCCTACGAGCAGTACTTC
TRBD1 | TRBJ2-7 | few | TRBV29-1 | CSVGPSDRAEQYF | TGCAGCGTTGGCCCCTCCGACAGGGCCGAGCAGTACTTC
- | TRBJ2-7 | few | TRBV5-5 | CASSLRGSQSYEQYF | TGTGCCAGCAGCTTGCGAGGGTCCCAATCCTACGAGCAGTACTTC
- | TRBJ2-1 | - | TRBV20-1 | CSVNTGVEQFF | TGCAGTGTCAACACGGGAGTTGAGCAGTTCTTC
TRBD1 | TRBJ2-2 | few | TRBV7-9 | CASTGQDTGELFF | TGTGCCAGCACCGGACAGGACACCGGGGAGCTGTTTTTT
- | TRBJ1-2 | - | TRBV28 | CASSWGRSLYGYTF | TGTGCCAGCAGTTGGGGCCGTTCCCTTTATGGCTACACCTTC
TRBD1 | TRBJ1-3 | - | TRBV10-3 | CAISDRFRGLNTMYF | TGTGCCATCAGCGACCGATTCAGGGGGCTAAACACCATGTATTTT
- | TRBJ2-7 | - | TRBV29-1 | CSGRGDSYEQYF | TGCAGCGGCAGAGGGGACTCCTACGAGCAGTACTTC
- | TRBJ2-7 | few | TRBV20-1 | CSLKGRIYEQYF | TGCAGCCTCAAGGGCCGGATCTACGAGCAGTACTTC